This TCR beta chain was found in a study of T cell responses to AZD1222 COVID-19 vaccine (dated by TCRdb to the early 2020s). Concerning the study at large: AZD1222 recipients given second doses at about 4 weeks or at about 12 weeks were pooled, since spike-specific TCR depth and breadth were not found to differ between the two schedules. A total of 230 or so trial participants underwent TCR sequencing, of whom some 210 received two doses of AZD1222 and roughly 25 received two doses of the MenACWY control vaccine. Trial participants were enrolled by age into 18-55, 56-69 and 70-plus year subgroups, with roughly 150, 30 and 60 TCR-sequenced participants respectively.

In the paper's terms, the time point label means: baseline before first vaccination. Vaccinee samples were obtained from the UK trials COV001 and COV002, which included a single-blind randomized controlled phase 2/3 trial of AZD1222 (ChAdOx1 nCoV-19) in healthy adults. For TCRbeta chain sequencing, PBMC samples were collected from trial participants at day 0 and at day 28 after the second dose. The CDR3 regions of human TCRbeta chains were subjected to immunosequencing. In the paper's pipeline: Repertoire TCRs were checked for matches against a reference library of SARS-CoV-2-specific TCRs that had been generated using the MIRA antigen-specificity platform. Breadth was defined as the fraction of unique TCRs that were SARS-CoV-2-associated, and depth was defined as the fraction of total T cells that were SARS-CoV-2-associated. Using the MIRA data, each spike-specific TCR was mapped to the spike region that the TCR reacts to and placed in a CD4 or CD8 class. Log10-transformed breadth and depth values were compared by one-way ANOVA with Sidak's multiple comparisons tests. The clones in this table, taken by TCRdb from immuneACCESS, are in-frame only. Not every clone is retained; where verified, under half of the shortfall comes from an unresolved V gene, and the cause of the rest is unknown. The V and J calls and the clone size are those of that table, but D and trimming were determined from the DNA. The sample includes around 130,000 clones, with under 95% observed a single time. The ten largest clones add up to over 5% of the sample.

V lost 2 bases and J lost 10 bases, and the count of bases not matched to a germline gene is 6. The CDR3 runs 14 residues from the cysteine to the phenylalanine. Only the CDR3 part of the read is kept: 42 bases, read in frame from the first base. The CDR1 and CDR2 encoded by the germline V gene are LGHNT and FRNRAP. The research as a whole found: Epitopes outside the regions mutated in the B.1.351 and B.1.1.7 variants were reportedly recognized by nearly half of the unique spike-specific TCRs. The vaccine-associated CD4 TCRs covered the entire spike protein, and the dominant responses fell in regions 160-218 and 743-854. In the small 56-69-year group, the increase in depth fell short of significance, most likely because of low power. Conclusions about previously exposed vaccinees are limited, since just 5 or 6 AZD1222 recipients were seropositive for SARS-CoV-2 at baseline. Most participants were white British and females outnumbered males, and the authors suggested that clonal diversity may have been underestimated. No day 14 peak-response samples were available, so repertoires were characterized only after the peak T cell response. A significant rise in spike-specific TCR breadth and depth was observed after two AZD1222 doses relative to day 0 and relative to MenACWY recipients.

As for this clone: No antigen is known for it. No per-base quality is available; no much larger clone lies one base away.

The sequencing here drew on peripheral blood, taken on day 0 of AZD1222 vaccination. The chain is made from TRBV12-5 and TRBJ2-1; TRBD2 matches 9 bases in the middle. This clonotype originated in an adult in good health. The sequenced DNA: TGTGCTAGTGGTTTGTGGGCTAGCGGGACCGAGCAGTTCTTC. Its protein product is CASGLWASGTEQFF.